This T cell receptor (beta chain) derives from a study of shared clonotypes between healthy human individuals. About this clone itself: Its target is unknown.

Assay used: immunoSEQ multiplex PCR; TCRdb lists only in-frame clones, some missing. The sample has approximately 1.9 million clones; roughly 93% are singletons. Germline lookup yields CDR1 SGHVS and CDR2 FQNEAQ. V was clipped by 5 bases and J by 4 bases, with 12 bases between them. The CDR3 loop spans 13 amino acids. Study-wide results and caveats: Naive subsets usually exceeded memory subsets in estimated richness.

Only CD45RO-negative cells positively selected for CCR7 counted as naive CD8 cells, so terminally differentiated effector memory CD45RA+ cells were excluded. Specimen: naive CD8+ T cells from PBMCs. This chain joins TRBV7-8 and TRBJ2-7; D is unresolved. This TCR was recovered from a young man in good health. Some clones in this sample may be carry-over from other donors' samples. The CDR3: CASSIAVRYEQYF. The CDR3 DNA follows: TGTGCCAGCAGCATTGCGGTCCGTTACGAGCAGTACTTC. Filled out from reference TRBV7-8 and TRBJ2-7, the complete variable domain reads GAGVSQSPRYKVAKRGQDVALRCDPISGHVSLFWYQQALGQGPEFLTYFQNEAQLDKSGLPSDRFFAERPEGSVSTLKIQRTQQEDSAVYLCASSIAVRYEQYFGPGTRLTVT.